These 17 T cell receptor beta chains originate from one sample sequenced in a study of T cell responses to AZD1222 COVID-19 vaccine (dated by TCRdb to about 2021). Read against the paper, the sample's time point label means: about 28 days (+/-7) after the second vaccine dose. The treatment or condition label, read with the paper, signifies: meningococcal conjugate vaccine given as trial control. Libraries were made using the immunoSEQ multiplex PCR assay. Not all clones reach the TCRdb copy of this immuneACCESS table, which keeps in-frame sequences only. Checked studies attribute under half of the gap to unresolved V genes and leave the rest unexplained. Across this sample there are fewer than 200,000 clones, with 90% seen only once. Clones ranked in the top ten supply about 4.1% of the sample. The sample in question was peripheral blood, obtained 28 days after the second dose of the MenACWY control vaccine. Receptors were obtained from an adult who received the MenACWY meningococcal vaccine as a control.

For the CDR3, the DNA is TGTGCCAGCAGCCACGGACAGGGAAGCAATCAGCCCCAGCATTTT. It yields the protein CASSHGQGSNQPQHF. The V call is TRBV28, the J call TRBJ1-5; 8 bases line up with TRBD1. After removal of 6 bases from V and 1 base from J, the junction contained 5 bases not matched to a gene. The germline CDR1 and CDR2 sequences are MDHEN and SYDVKM. The CDR3 runs 15 residues.

This chain uses TRBV19 with TRBJ2-7; 9 nucleotides align to TRBD2. Germline CDR1 reads LNHDA; CDR2 reads SQIVND (reference sequence). This CDR3 region has 14 residues. Trimming cost V 6 bases and J 4 bases; bases outside gene matches: 7. CDR3 DNA sequence: TGTGCCAGTAGCGTAGCGGGAGTTCAGTACGAGCAGTACTTC. Amino acids: CASSVAGVQYEQYF.

The chain is built from TRBV12-3 or TRBV12-4 and TRBJ2-7; no firm D call. The V end was cut by 6 bases, the J end by 6 bases, with 12 bases between. CDR3 size: 12 residues. CDR3 loop: CASRWMSAEQYF. The CDR3 coding sequence is TGTGCCAGCAGATGGATGAGCGCCGAGCAGTACTTC.

The chain uses TRBV7-2 and TRBJ1-4, with TRBD1 as a possible D gene (5 bases). Germline CDR1 SGHTA, CDR2 FQGNSA. V lost 7 bases and J lost 8, with 20 bases in between. CDR3 length: 15 amino acids. The CDR3 DNA is TGTGCCAGCACTGAAGGAGGGGCCTCGGGAGAAAAACTGTTTTTT. Amino acids: CASTEGGASGEKLFF.

The chain links TRBV19 to TRBJ2-4; TRBD1 aligns across 9 bases. CDR3 length: 12 residues. Germline lookup yields CDR1 LNHDA and CDR2 SQIVND (reference sequence). V shed 6 bases, J shed 7 bases, and the junction held 1 base outside the gene matches. The CDR3 DNA is TGTGCCAGTAGAGGACAGGGGAACATTCAGTACTTC. Its translation is CASRGQGNIQYF. Combining the CDR3 with reference TRBV19 and TRBJ2-4 gives the whole variable domain DGGITQSPKYLFRKEGQNVTLSCEQNLNHDAMYWYRQDPGQGLRLIYYSQIVNDFQKGDIAEGYSVSREKKESFPLTVTSAQKNPTAFYLCASRGQGNIQYFGAGTRLSVL.

The CDR3 sequence: CASSRESGGEQYF. CDR3 nucleotide sequence: TGTGCCAGCTCACGCGAATCTGGAGGCGAGCAGTACTTC. The V call is TRBV18, the J call TRBJ2-7; the D gene is possibly TRBD2 (5 bases). Germline lookup yields CDR1 KGHSH and CDR2 LQKENI. V was cut by 4 bases and J by 6 bases, with 13 bases left in between. This CDR3 has 13 residues.

The gene calls are TRBV30 and TRBJ2-2; D possibly corresponds to TRBD2 (6 bases). CDR3 length equals 14 residues. Trimming removed 8 bases at V and 2 bases at J, with 15 bases between. Per the germline V gene, CDR1 is GTSNPN and CDR2 is SVGIG (reference sequence). The CDR3 DNA reads as TGTGCCGAGGGGACTGCCACCAACACCGGGGAGCTGTTTTTT. Its translation: CAEGTATNTGELFF.

V and J are TRBV13 and TRBJ1-2; D is possibly TRBD1 (5 bases). Germline values: CDR1 PRHDT, CDR2 FYEKMQ (reference sequence). V gave up 5 bases and J gave up 8 bases, with 12 bases separating them. The CDR3 spans 12 residues. CDR3: CASSPQGGGYTF. CDR3 bases: TGTGCCAGCAGCCCGCAGGGAGGAGGCTACACCTTC.

This clone was seen once. CDR3 sequence: CASRGVGNEQFF. CDR3 in DNA: TGTGCCAGCAGGGGGGTTGGTAATGAGCAGTTCTTC. The chain recombines TRBV12-3 or TRBV12-4 with TRBJ2-1; D could derive from TRBD1 or TRBD2 (5 bases each). V lost 6 bases, J lost 7 bases, and 10 bases lay in between. This CDR3 has 12 amino acids.

The chain uses TRBV5-4 and TRBJ1-1; D may be TRBD1 (5 bases). Germline V gene lookup returns CDR1 SGHNT and CDR2 YYREEE (reference sequence). V lost 5 bases, J lost 3 bases, and 20 bases lay in between. The CDR3 spans 16 residues. The CDR3 sequence: CASSALMGGKDTEAFF. The CDR3, as DNA: TGTGCCAGCAGTGCCCTGATGGGGGGAAAAGACACTGAAGCTTTCTTT.

The chain has TRBV3-1 (or the pseudogene TRBV3-2) and TRBJ2-7; TRBD1 is a possible D gene (7 bases). V lost 4 bases and J lost 5, with 15 bases in between. The CDR3 spans 14 residues. CDR1 and CDR2 (germline): LGHDT, YNNKEL (reference sequence). CDR3 loop: CASSRGAGGHEQYF. CDR3 bases: TGTGCCAGCAGCCGTGGGGCAGGGGGGCACGAGCAGTACTTC.

To note about this clone: The same CDR3 also results from other DNA sequences found in this sample. The chain is built from TRBV5-5 and TRBJ2-7; 8 bases are a match to TRBD1. The CDR3 is 18 residues long. V lost 0 bases and J lost 3; bases outside the gene matches: 14. Germline CDR1 SGHKS, CDR2 YYEKEE (reference sequence). CDR3 sequence (DNA): TGTGCCAGCAGCTTGGAGGGGACCTCTGGGACAGGAGACTACGAGCAGTACTTC. Its translation: CASSLEGTSGTGDYEQYF.

The V and J genes are TRBV5-1 and TRBJ1-4; tentative D call: TRBD1 (5 bases). V lost 2 bases and J 1 base, leaving 12 bases between the germline ends. The CDR3 is 16 amino acids. Germline V gene lookup returns CDR1 SGHRS and CDR2 YFSETQ. The DNA for the CDR3 is TGCGCCAGCAGCTTCGGGCAGGGAGGAACTAATGAAAAACTGTTTTTT. This sequence encodes CASSFGQGGTNEKLFF.

This chain links TRBV2 with TRBJ2-7, with TRBD1 matching over 9 bases. Per the germline V gene, CDR1 is SNHLY and CDR2 is FYNNEI. The V and J ends lost 11 bases and 6 bases, in that order; junction bases with no gene match: 8. The CDR3 has 12 amino acids. The CDR3 DNA reads TGTGCCTGCGGGACAGGGATAGGCGAGCAGTACTTC. Encoded protein: CACGTGIGEQYF.

This chain links TRBV4-1 with TRBJ2-6, with D uncertain. Trimming removed 2 bases from V and 0 bases from J, with 5 bases in between. The CDR3 runs 15 residues. The germline CDR1 and CDR2 sequences are MGHRA and YSYEKL. CDR3 DNA sequence: TGCGCCAGCAGCCAACTAACCTCTGGGGCCAACGTCCTGACTTTC. Translating gives CASSQLTSGANVLTF.

The chain carries TRBV6-2 or TRBV6-3 and TRBJ2-7, with 7 bases that match TRBD1. V lost 5 bases and J lost 7; bases outside the gene matches: 14. CDR3 length: 15 residues. CDR1 is MNHEY and CDR2 is SVGEGT in the germline V gene. CDR3 amino acids: CASSDDRARSVEQYF. In DNA, the CDR3 is TGTGCCAGCAGTGACGACAGGGCCAGGAGCGTAGAGCAGTACTTC.

The genes are TRBV2 and TRBJ2-7; the D is unclear. V was clipped by 1 base and J by 0 bases, with 10 bases between them. The CDR3 is made up of 15 amino acids. CDR1 and CDR2 (germline): SNHLY, FYNNEI. CDR3 coding DNA: TGTGCCAGCAGTGAAGGCAGGATTCCCTCCTACGAGCAGTACTTC. Translation: CASSEGRIPSYEQYF. The full variable domain, in which reference TRBV2 and TRBJ2-7 provide the parts outside the CDR3, is EPEVTQTPSHQVTQMGQEVILRCVPISNHLYFYWYRQILGQKVEFLVSFYNNEISEKSEIFDDQFSVERPDGSNFTLKIRSTKLEDSAMYFCASSEGRIPSYEQYFGPGTRLTVT.